These 13 T cell receptor beta chains were all obtained from the same sample, sequenced in a study. Using its own MiXCR run on the RT-PCR reads, TCRdb lists one record per CDR3 protein. The table has about 700,000 distinct CDR3 sequences, 12% to 15% seen once; the top ten hold just over 3.5%. The source material was memory CD4+ T cells from blood. These receptors originate from a female donor in good health, serving as a healthy control.

This clonotype was counted at least ten times. The chain recombines TRBV4-3 with TRBJ2-1; D not certain. Per germline, CDR1 LGHNA and CDR2 YSLEER. The CDR3 totals 13 residues. V lost 1 base to trimming and J lost 6 bases, with 7 bases between them. This CDR3 reads CASSQGRINEQFF. CDR3 nucleotides: TGCGCCAGCAGCCAAGGACGGATCAATGAGCAGTTCTTC.

This clonotype was picked up one time. The chain has TRBV7-2 and TRBJ1-3; D is unclear. In germline, CDR1 is SGHTA, CDR2 FQGNSA. The CDR3 totals 13 residues. The germline V and J ends were trimmed by 4 bases and 1 base, with 5 bases remaining between them. The CDR3 coding sequence is TGTGCCAGCAGCTATACTTCTGGAAACACCATATATTTT. It encodes CASSYTSGNTIYF.

This clonotype was observed at least ten times. The chain carries TRBV4-2 and TRBJ1-3; 10 bases map to TRBD1. Germline trimming cut 0 bases from V and 0 bases from J; bases unmatched to any gene: 2. The germline V gene has CDR1 LGHNA and CDR2 YNFKEQ. The CDR3 consists of 17 residues. The CDR3 region is CASSQDRTGGSGNTIYF. In DNA, the CDR3 is TGTGCCAGCAGCCAAGATCGGACAGGGGGCTCTGGAAACACCATATATTTT.

This clonotype came up a few times. This sequence joins TRBV30 and TRBJ2-1; TRBD2 might be the D (6 bases). CDR1 and CDR2 (germline): GTSNPN, SVGIG (reference sequence). There are 14 residues in the CDR3. V shed 2 bases and J shed 6 bases, with 14 bases lying between them. The CDR3 sequence is CAWSSGARSNEQFF. The DNA for the CDR3 is TGTGCCTGGAGTTCGGGAGCTCGGAGCAATGAGCAGTTCTTC.

J is TRBJ1-4 and V is TRBV12-3 or TRBV12-4, with D possibly matching TRBD1 (5 bases). V lost 7 bases and J lost 4, with 16 bases in between. The CDR3 covers 15 residues. CDR3 amino acids: CASNPSGAVNEKLFF. The CDR3 DNA follows: TGTGCCAGCAACCCATCCGGGGCGGTTAATGAAAAACTGTTTTTT.

With regard to this clonotype: Since a much larger clone is just one base distant, this may be a read error. The rearrangement links TRBV28 to TRBJ2-1; possible D gene TRBD2, 6 bases. Per the germline V gene, CDR1 is MDHEN and CDR2 is SYDVKM. Trimming left V 3 bases short and J 10 bases short, with 22 bases between. CDR3 length equals 16 residues. The CDR3 reads CASSFDAWGGRNEQFF. The CDR3 nucleotides read TGTGCCAGCAGTTTTGATGCGTGGGGAGGCAGAAACGAGCAGTTCTTC.

The chain has TRBV24-1 and TRBJ2-1; possibly TRBD1 or TRBD2 for D (5 bases each). This CDR3 is built from 15 residues. Germline CDR1 and CDR2: KGHDR and SFDVKD. The V end was cut by 4 bases, the J end by 2 bases, with 11 bases between. CDR3 nucleotide sequence: TGTGCCACCAGTGAAGGGACGGCCCCCTACAATGAGCAGTTCTTC. Protein sequence: CATSEGTAPYNEQFF.

This clonotype was seen only a few times. The chain couples TRBV12-3 or TRBV12-4 to TRBJ2-5; D remains ambiguous. This CDR3 region has 17 residues. V gave up 1 base and J gave up 5 bases, with 20 bases separating them. This chain's CDR3 is CASSLGVRAGPWETQYF. The CDR3 nucleotides are TGTGCCAGCAGTTTAGGGGTTCGGGCAGGTCCATGGGAGACCCAGTACTTC.

This clonotype has a handful of counts. The chain uses TRBV18 and TRBJ2-7; D is uncertain. Between the trimmed V and J ends, which lost 6 bases and 3 bases, there was a span of 15 bases. The CDR3 extends over 14 amino acids. Germline CDR1 and CDR2: KGHSH and LQKENI. This chain's CDR3 is CASSPGTRSYEQYF. The CDR3 nucleotides are TGTGCCAGCTCCCCCGGAACACGCAGCTACGAGCAGTACTTC.

This clonotype has a handful of counts. The chain uses TRBV4-1 and TRBJ2-1, with D possibly matching TRBD2 (6 bases). CDR1 is MGHRA, CDR2 YSYEKL, per germline. This CDR3 contains 16 residues. The V end lost 3 bases, the J end lost 0 bases, and 12 bases lay between the germline ends. The CDR3 DNA reads as TGCGCCAGCAGCCAGTTAGCGGTAAGCTCCTACAATGAGCAGTTCTTC. Translated: CASSQLAVSSYNEQFF.

This clonotype was counted at least ten times. The rearrangement joins TRBV6-1 to TRBJ2-1; the match to TRBD1 covers 7 bases. Germline-derived CDR1 and CDR2 are MNHNS and SASEGT. J gave up 0 bases and V 6 bases, and 5 bases lay outside the gene matches. CDR3 length: 15 amino acids. The chain's CDR3 is CASSLRDSSYNEQFF. CDR3 coding DNA: TGTGCCAGCAGCCTCCGGGACAGCTCCTACAATGAGCAGTTCTTC.

The table lists this clonotype with many counts. J is TRBJ1-1 and V is TRBV4-3, with TRBD1 identical over 7 bases. This CDR3 region has 14 residues. From germline, CDR1 is LGHNA and CDR2 YSLEER. V was pared by 3 bases and J by 5 bases, with 6 bases of the junction left unmatched. This CDR3 reads CASSHRDSATEAFF. The CDR3 DNA follows: TGCGCCAGCAGCCATAGGGACAGCGCGACTGAAGCTTTCTTT.

This chain links TRBV11-2 with TRBJ1-1; 9 bases are a match to TRBD1. Germline V CDR1 and CDR2: SGHAT, FQNNGV. CDR3 length: 15 amino acids. J lost 3 bases, V lost 5 bases, and 7 bases had no gene match. Here the CDR3 DNA reads TGTGCCAGCAGCATATCGGACAGGGGCCACACTGAAGCTTTCTTT. It translates to CASSISDRGHTEAFF.